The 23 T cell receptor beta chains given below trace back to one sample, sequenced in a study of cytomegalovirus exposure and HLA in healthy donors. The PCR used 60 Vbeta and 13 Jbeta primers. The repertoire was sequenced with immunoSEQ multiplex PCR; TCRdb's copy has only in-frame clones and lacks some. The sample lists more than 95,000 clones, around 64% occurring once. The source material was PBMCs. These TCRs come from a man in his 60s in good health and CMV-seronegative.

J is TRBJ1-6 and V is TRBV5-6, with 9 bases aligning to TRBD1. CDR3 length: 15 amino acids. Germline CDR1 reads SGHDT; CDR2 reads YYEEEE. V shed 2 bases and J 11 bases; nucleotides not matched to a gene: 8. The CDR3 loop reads CASSLMGQGTTPLHF. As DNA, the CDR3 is TGTGCCAGCAGCTTAATGGGACAGGGTACAACACCCCTCCACTTT.

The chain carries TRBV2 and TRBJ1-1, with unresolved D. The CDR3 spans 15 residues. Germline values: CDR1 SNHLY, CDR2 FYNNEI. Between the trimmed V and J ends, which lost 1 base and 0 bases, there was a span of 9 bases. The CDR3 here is CASSEDWAVNTEAFF. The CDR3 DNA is TGTGCCAGCAGTGAAGATTGGGCAGTGAACACTGAAGCTTTCTTT.

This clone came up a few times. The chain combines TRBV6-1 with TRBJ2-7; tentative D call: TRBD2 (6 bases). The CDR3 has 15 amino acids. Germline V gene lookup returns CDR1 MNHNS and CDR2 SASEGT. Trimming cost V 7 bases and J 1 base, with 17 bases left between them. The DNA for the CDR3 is TGTGCCAGCACGGGAGTGTTAAAGGGGTCCTACGAGCAGTACTTC. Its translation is CASTGVLKGSYEQYF.

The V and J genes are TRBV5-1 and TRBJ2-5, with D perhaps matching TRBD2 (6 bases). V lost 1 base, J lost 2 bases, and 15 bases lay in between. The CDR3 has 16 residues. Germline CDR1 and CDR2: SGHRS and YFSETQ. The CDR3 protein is CASSLRLLAAQETQYF. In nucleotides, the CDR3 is TGCGCCAGCAGCTTGCGGCTTTTAGCGGCACAAGAGACCCAGTACTTC.

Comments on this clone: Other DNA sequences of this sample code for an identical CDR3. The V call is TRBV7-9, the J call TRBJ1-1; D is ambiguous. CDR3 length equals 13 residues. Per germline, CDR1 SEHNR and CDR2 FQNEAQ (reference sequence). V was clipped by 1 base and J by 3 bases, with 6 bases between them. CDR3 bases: TGTGCCAGCAGCTTAGTCACAGACACTGAAGCTTTCTTT. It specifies CASSLVTDTEAFF.

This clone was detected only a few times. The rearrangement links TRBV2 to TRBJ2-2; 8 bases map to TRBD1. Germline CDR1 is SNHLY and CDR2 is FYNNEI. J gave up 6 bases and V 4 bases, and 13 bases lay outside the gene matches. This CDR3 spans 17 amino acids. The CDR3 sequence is CASSVMRTGRNAGELFF. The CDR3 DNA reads TGTGCCAGCAGTGTTATGAGGACAGGGAGAAATGCCGGGGAGCTGTTTTTT. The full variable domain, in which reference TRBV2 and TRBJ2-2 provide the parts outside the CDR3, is EPEVTQTPSHQVTQMGQEVILRCVPISNHLYFYWYRQILGQKVEFLVSFYNNEISEKSEIFDDQFSVERPDGSNFTLKIRSTKLEDSAMYFCASSVMRTGRNAGELFFGEGSRLTVL.

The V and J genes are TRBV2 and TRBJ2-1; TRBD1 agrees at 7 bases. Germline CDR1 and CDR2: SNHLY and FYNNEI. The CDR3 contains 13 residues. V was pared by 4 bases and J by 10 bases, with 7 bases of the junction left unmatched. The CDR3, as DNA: TGTGCCAGCAGTGGTCCCAGGGGGTTAGAGCAGTTCTTC. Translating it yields CASSGPRGLEQFF.

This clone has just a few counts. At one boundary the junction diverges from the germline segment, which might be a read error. CDR3 amino acids: CSSSPPSGWAGEQYF. The CDR3 DNA reads as TGTTCCAGCAGCCCCCCTTCAGGGTGGGCCGGGGAGCAGTACTTC. This sequence joins TRBV7-9 and TRBJ2-7; D may be TRBD1 (5 bases). The CDR3 sequence is 15 residues long. In germline, CDR1 is SEHNR, CDR2 FQNEAQ (reference sequence).

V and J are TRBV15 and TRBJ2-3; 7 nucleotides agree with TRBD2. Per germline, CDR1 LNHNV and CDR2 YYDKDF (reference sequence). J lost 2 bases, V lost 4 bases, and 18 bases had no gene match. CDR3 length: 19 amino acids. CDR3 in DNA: TGTGCCACCAGCAAAGAATCCCGGAGATCTAGCGGCATCACAGATACGCAGTATTTT. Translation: CATSKESRRSSGITDTQYF.

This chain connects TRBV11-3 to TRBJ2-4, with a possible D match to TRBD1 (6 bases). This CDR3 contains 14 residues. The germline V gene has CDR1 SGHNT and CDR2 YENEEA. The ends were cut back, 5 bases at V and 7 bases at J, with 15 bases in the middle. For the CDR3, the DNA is TGTGCCAGCAGCCCCATGGGGGCCGGGAACATTCAGTACTTC. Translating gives CASSPMGAGNIQYF.

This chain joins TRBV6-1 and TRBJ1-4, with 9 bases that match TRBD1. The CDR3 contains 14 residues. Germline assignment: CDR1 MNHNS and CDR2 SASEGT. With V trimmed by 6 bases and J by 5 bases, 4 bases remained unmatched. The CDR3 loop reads CASRTGTGNEKLFF. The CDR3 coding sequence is TGTGCCAGCAGAACCGGGACAGGGAATGAAAAACTGTTTTTT.

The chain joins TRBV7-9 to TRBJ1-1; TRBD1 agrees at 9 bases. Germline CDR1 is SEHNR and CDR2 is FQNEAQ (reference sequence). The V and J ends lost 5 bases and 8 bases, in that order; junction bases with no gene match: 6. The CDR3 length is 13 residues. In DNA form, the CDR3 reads TGTGCCAGCAGCGCACAGGGGGCGGAGGAAGCTTTCTTT. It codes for CASSAQGAEEAFF.

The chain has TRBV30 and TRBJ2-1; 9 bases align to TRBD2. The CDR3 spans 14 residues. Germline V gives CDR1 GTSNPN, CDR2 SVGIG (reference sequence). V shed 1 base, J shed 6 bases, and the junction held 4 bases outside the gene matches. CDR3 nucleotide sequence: TGTGCCTGGAGTGGCGGGGGGGGGTTCAATGAGCAGTTCTTC. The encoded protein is CAWSGGGGFNEQFF.

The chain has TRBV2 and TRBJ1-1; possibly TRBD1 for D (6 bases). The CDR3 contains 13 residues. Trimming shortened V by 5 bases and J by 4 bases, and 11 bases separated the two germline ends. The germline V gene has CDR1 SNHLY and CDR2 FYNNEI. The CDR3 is CASSLTGPTEAFF. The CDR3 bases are TGTGCCAGCAGTTTGACAGGACCCACTGAAGCTTTCTTT.

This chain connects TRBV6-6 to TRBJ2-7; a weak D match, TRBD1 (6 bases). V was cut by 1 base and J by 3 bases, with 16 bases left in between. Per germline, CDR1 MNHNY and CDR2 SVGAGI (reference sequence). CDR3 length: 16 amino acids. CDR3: CASSYFPATGGYEQYF. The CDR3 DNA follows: TGTGCCAGCAGTTACTTTCCAGCGACAGGTGGCTACGAGCAGTACTTC.

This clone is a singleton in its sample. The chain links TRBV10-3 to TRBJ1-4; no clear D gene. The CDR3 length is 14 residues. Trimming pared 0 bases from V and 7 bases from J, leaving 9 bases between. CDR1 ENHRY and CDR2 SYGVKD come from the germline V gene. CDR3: CAISESGQLEKLFF. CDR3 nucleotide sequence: TGTGCCATCAGTGAGTCTGGGCAGCTTGAAAAACTGTTTTTT.

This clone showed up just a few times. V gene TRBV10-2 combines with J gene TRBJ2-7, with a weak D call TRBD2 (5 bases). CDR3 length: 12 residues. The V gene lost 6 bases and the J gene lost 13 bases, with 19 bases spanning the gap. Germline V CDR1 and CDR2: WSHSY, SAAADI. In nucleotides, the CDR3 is TGCGCCAGCAGGGACCCCGTGCCGGGATTCTACTTC. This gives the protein CASRDPVPGFYF.

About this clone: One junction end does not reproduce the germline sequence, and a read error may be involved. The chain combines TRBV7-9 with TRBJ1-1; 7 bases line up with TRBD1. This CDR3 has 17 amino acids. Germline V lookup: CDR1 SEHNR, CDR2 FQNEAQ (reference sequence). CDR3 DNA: TGTTCCAGCAGCCCCCGGGACAGAGCTCGGAGAGACACTGAAGCTTTCTTT. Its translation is CSSSPRDRARRDTEAFF.

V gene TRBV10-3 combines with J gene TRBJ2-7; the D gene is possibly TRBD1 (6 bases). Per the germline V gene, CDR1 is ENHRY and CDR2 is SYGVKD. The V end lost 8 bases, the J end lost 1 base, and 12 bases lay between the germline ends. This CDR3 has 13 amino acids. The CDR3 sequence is CAIGWQGSYEQYF. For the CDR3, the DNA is TGTGCCATCGGGTGGCAGGGGTCCTACGAGCAGTACTTC.

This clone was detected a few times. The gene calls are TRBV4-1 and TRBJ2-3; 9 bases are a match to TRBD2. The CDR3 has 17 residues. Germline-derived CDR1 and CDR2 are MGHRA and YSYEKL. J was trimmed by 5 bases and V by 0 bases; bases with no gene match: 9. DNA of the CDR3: TGCGCCAGCAGCCAAGATATAGGGACTAGCAATGTAGATACGCAGTATTTT. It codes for CASSQDIGTSNVDTQYF.

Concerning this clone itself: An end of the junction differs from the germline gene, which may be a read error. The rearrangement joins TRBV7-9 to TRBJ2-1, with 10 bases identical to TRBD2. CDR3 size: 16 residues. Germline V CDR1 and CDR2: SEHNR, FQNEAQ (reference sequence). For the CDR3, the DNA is TGTTCCAGCAGCTCCCCCCTAGCGGGGGTCTACAATGAGCAGTTCTTC. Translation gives CSSSSPLAGVYNEQFF.

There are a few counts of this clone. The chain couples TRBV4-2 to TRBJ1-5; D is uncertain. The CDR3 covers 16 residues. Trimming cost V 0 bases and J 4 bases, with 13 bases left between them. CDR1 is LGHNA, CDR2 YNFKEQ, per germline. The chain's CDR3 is CASSQETNRKNQPQHF. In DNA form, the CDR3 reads TGTGCCAGCAGCCAAGAGACTAATCGGAAAAATCAGCCCCAGCATTTT.

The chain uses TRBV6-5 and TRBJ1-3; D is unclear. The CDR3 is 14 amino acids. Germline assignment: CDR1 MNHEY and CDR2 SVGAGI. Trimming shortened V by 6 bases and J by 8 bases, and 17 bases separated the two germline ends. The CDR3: CASRTHSGWDTIYF. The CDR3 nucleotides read TGTGCCAGCAGAACCCATTCGGGGTGGGACACCATATATTTT.